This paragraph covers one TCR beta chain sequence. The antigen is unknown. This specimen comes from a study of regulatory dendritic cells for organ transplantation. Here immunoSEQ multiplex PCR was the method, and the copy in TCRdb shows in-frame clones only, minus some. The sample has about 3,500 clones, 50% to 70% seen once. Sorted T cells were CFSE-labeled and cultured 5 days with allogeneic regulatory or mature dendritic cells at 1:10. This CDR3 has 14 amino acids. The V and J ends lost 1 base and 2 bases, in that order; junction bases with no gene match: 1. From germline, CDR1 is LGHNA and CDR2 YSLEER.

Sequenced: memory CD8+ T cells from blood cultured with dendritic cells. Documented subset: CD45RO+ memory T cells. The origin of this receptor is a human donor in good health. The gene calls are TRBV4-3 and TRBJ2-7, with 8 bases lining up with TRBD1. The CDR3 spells CASSQGRGPYEQYF. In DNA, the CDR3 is TGCGCCAGCAGCCAAGGCAGGGGGCCCTACGAGCAGTACTTC.